These 23 T cell receptor beta chains were sequenced from one sample in a study of CD8+CD57+ T cells in acquired aplastic anemia. Investigators profiled TCR beta VDJ and CDR3 from genomic DNA template. MiXCR, run by TCRdb on the reads, gives a single entry per CDR3 protein. The sample holds roughly 420,000 distinct CDR3 sequences; roughly 64% are singletons and the top ten take under 5%. Input material: sorted CD4+, CD8+, or CD8+CD57+ T cells (not recorded which) from PBMCs. The receptors were sampled from a human donor in good health, serving as a control.

The chain carries TRBV20-1 and TRBJ1-1; D remains ambiguous. Trimming removed 6 bases at V and 11 bases at J, with 25 bases between. CDR1 is DFQATT, CDR2 SNEGSKA, per germline (reference sequence). The CDR3 is 14 amino acids. CDR3 residues: CSAFRNGLDSEAFF. DNA for the CDR3: TGCAGTGCGTTTCGAAACGGGCTAGATAGTGAGGCTTTCTTT.

A word on this clonotype: The CDR3 ends on some other residue instead of the conserved phenylalanine or tryptophan, so this is likely a read error. The DNA is left out, because the CDR3 cannot be placed on it with certainty; the CDR3 is given as TCRdb lists it. V gene TRBV14 combines with J gene TRBJ1-4. Germline V lookup: CDR1 SGHDN, CDR2 FVKESK. The CDR3 is 13 amino acids in total, end residues counted. CDR3 sequence reads: CASSPRLATSTDI.

The chain recombines TRBV11-2 with TRBJ1-1, with 7 bases that match TRBD1. In germline, CDR1 is SGHAT, CDR2 FQNNGV. This CDR3 is built from 15 residues. The V segment lost 3 bases and the J segment 7 bases; nucleotides outside the gene matches: 11. CDR3 sequence (DNA): TGTGCCAGCAGCTTGAACAGGGGACGTGTGGTTGAAGCTTTCTTT. This sequence encodes CASSLNRGRVVEAFF.

The chain recombines TRBV20-1 with TRBJ1-1; D perhaps matches TRBD1 (6 bases). The germline V gene encodes CDR1 DFQATT and CDR2 SNEGSKA (reference sequence). The CDR3 loop spans 14 amino acids. The CDR3 DNA follows: TGCTGCGCCGGGGGGGCCGCCCAGAACACTGAAGCTTTCTTT. Protein product: CCAGGAAQNTEAFF.

The chain is built from TRBV7-2 and TRBJ2-2, with 7 positions matching TRBD2. The CDR3 length is 17 residues. Germline CDR1 is SGHTA and CDR2 is FQGNSA. The V segment lost 4 bases and the J segment 6 bases; nucleotides outside the gene matches: 14. The CDR3 sequence is CASSSPSGGGNAGELFF. The CDR3 DNA reads TGTGCCAGCAGCTCTCCATCGGGGGGTGGCAACGCCGGGGAGCTGTTTTTT. The complete variable domain, with remaining parts taken from reference TRBV7-2 and TRBJ2-2, reads GAGVSQSPSNKVTEKGKDVELRCDPISGHTALYWYRQSLGQGLEFLIYFQGNSAPDKSGLPSDRFSAERTGGSVSTLTIQRTQQEDSAVYLCASSSPSGGGNAGELFFGEGSRLTVL.

This clonotype appeared a single time. It is likely a read error, because the conserved phenylalanine at the end of the CDR3 is missing. The genes are TRBV9 and TRBJ2-1; possible D gene TRBD1, 6 bases. The J call may be mistaken, given a closer DNA end match to TRBJ2-7. The CDR3 loop spans 13 amino acids. Germline V gives CDR1 SGDLS, CDR2 YYNGEE. The CDR3 sequence: CGSSRTANNEQYI. The CDR3 region has the DNA TGTGGCAGCAGCAGGACAGCAAACAATGAGCAGTACATC.

This clonotype has more than one count but fewer than ten. V is TRBV5-1 and J is TRBJ2-7, with TRBD1 matching 7 bases. V was clipped by 0 bases and J by 3 bases; unmatched bases: 6. CDR1 and CDR2 (germline): SGHRS, YFSETQ. This CDR3 contains 15 residues. CDR3 sequence: CASSLVRGTVYEQYF. The CDR3 nucleotides are TGCGCCAGCAGCTTGGTAAGGGGGACAGTCTACGAGCAGTACTTC.

Concerning this clonotype: One base away lies a much larger clone, so this may be a sequencing read error. This chain uses TRBV4-3 with TRBJ2-1; D call uncertain. This CDR3 has 15 amino acids. Germline V gives CDR1 LGHNA, CDR2 YSLEER. With 4 bases removed from V and 4 bases from J, the gap between germline ends came to 14 bases. CDR3 amino acids: CASSLSKVSYNEQFF. The CDR3 coding sequence is TGCGCCAGCAGCCTTAGTAAGGTTTCTTACAATGAGCAGTTCTTC.

The chain uses TRBV7-3 and TRBJ2-7; D is uncertain. The germline gives CDR1 SGHTA, CDR2 FQGTGA. CDR3 length: 14 residues. With 5 bases removed from V and 12 bases from J, the gap between germline ends came to 23 bases. CDR3 sequence: CASSRSSNYDDTYF. For the CDR3, the DNA is TGTGCCAGCAGCCGGTCCAGCAACTATGACGACACGTACTTC.

Notes on this clonotype: At one of its ends the junction is not consistent with the germline gene, which may arise from a read error. The chain combines TRBV10-3 with TRBJ2-7, with D possibly being TRBD2 (6 bases). Looked up from germline, CDR1 is ENHRY and CDR2 is SYGVKD. The CDR3 totals 14 residues. This CDR3 reads CSAGGDRSHNEQYF. CDR3 nucleotides: TGCTCTGCAGGCGGGGATCGCTCCCACAACGAGCAGTACTTC.

Regarding this clonotype: The missing conserved phenylalanine or tryptophan at the end of this CDR3 makes a read error likely. No DNA is shown, since the ends of the CDR3 on it are uncertain; the CDR3 is the one TCRdb lists. The rearrangement uses TRBV2 and TRBJ2-6. Germline V gene lookup returns CDR1 SNHLY and CDR2 FYNNEI. Inclusive of both ends, the CDR3 amounts to 13 amino acids. The CDR3 loop reads CASSKAKSTDTQY.

The sample holds one count of this clonotype. One end of the junction varies from germline; a read error may be responsible. The genes are TRBV7-8 and TRBJ2-7; the D is unclear. CDR3 length equals 14 residues. CDR1 is SGHVS and CDR2 is FQNEAQ in the germline V gene. CDR3 sequence (DNA): TGTGCCAGCAGCGTAGGCGGCGACTCCTACGACAAGTTCTTC. Its translation: CASSVGGDSYDKFF.

This clonotype was observed once. The CDR3 loop reads CASRHVEVDAQYF. In DNA, the CDR3 is TGTGCCAGCAGACACGTAGAGGTGGACGCGCAGTACTTC. The gene calls are TRBV2 and TRBJ2-5; unclear D gene. V shed 6 bases and J shed 11 bases, with 19 bases lying between them. Per the germline V gene, CDR1 is SNHLY and CDR2 is FYNNEI. The CDR3 sequence is 13 residues long.

There are many counts of this clonotype. The rearrangement links TRBV7-2 to TRBJ2-5; D perhaps matches TRBD2 (6 bases). Germline CDR1 SGHTA, CDR2 FQGNSA. The V end lost 1 base, the J end lost 6 bases, and 9 bases lay between the germline ends. The CDR3 runs 13 residues. The CDR3 protein is CASSLERVQTQYF. For the CDR3, the DNA is TGTGCCAGCAGCTTAGAGCGGGTACAGACCCAGTACTTC.

Details on this clonotype: The conserved final phenylalanine or tryptophan is absent from the CDR3, which likely points to a read error. The limits of the CDR3 on the DNA are not certain, so only TCRdb's listed CDR3 is given. The chain couples TRBV10-3 to TRBJ1-5; the table calls TRBD1, which could not be checked here. The germline gives CDR1 ENHRY, CDR2 SYGVKD. Both ends counted, the CDR3 spans 17 residues. The CDR3 reads CAISEVWQGRRAVLRPS.

The chain carries TRBV20-1 and TRBJ1-2; no definite D call. This CDR3 contains 12 residues. V lost 0 bases, J lost 11 bases, and 13 bases lay in between. The germline CDR1 and CDR2 sequences are DFQATT and SNEGSKA (reference sequence). Here the CDR3 DNA reads TGCAGTGCTAGAGAGGTTGAGCAGTTTTACACCTTC. Translation gives CSAREVEQFYTF.

The V and J genes are TRBV2 and TRBJ2-5; 7 nucleotides line up with TRBD2. The last part of the DNA fits TRBJ2-1 better; the J call may be wrong. The CDR3 has 14 amino acids. Germline loops: CDR1 SNHLY, CDR2 FYNNEI. CDR3 sequence: CASLEGLEDNRQFF. The CDR3 DNA follows: TGTGCCAGCCTCGAAGGACTAGAAGACAATAGGCAGTTCTTC.

Remarks on this clonotype: In this CDR3 the conserved last residue, phenylalanine or tryptophan, is missing, so a read error is likely. It is unclear where the CDR3 begins or ends on the DNA, so no DNA is shown, and the CDR3 is as TCRdb lists it. This sequence joins TRBV7-8 and TRBJ2-5; TRBD1 was called by the table and not checked on the DNA. Per germline, CDR1 SGHVS and CDR2 FQNEAQ. With termini counted, the CDR3 has 13 amino acids. The CDR3 region is CASSPVRDRNNRE.

The V gene is TRBV2, the J gene TRBJ1-6, with 7 bases aligning to TRBD1. The CDR3 has 14 amino acids. Germline values: CDR1 SNHLY, CDR2 FYNNEI. The CDR3 DNA reads TGTGCTAGACAGACAGGGTCCTATAATTCACCCCTCCACTTT. This encodes CARQTGSYNSPLHF.

This chain connects TRBV6-5 to TRBJ2-1, with TRBD2 identical over 8 bases. The CDR3 consists of 16 residues. V dropped 11 bases and J dropped 3; count of bases not matched to a gene: 15. Germline values: CDR1 MNHEY, CDR2 SVGAGI. The CDR3 sequence is CAAGDPGLVGYNEQFF. CDR3 nucleotides: TGTGCCGCGGGTGATCCGGGACTAGTGGGCTACAATGAGCAGTTCTTC.

The chain links TRBV20-1 to TRBJ2-5, with D perhaps TRBD2 (6 bases). V dropped 3 bases and J dropped 5 bases, with 16 bases sitting between them. The CDR3 is made up of 14 amino acids. CDR1 DFQATT and CDR2 SNEGSKA come from the germline V gene (reference sequence). This CDR3 reads CSASLPSRGETQYF. The CDR3 DNA sequence: TGCAGTGCTAGTCTGCCTAGCCGGGGGGAGACCCAGTACTTC.

The chain carries TRBV10-3 and TRBJ1-1; tentative D call: TRBD1 (5 bases). Germline V gene sequence: CDR1 ENHRY, CDR2 SYGVKD. V lost 2 bases to trimming and J lost 2 bases, with 15 bases between them. The CDR3 loop spans 16 amino acids. CDR3 sequence: CAISETGVIRNTEAFF. CDR3 nucleotides: TGTGCCATCAGTGAGACGGGGGTTATACGAAACACTGAAGCTTTCTTT.

The J gene is TRBJ1-6, the V gene TRBV25-1; 7 nucleotides align to TRBD1. The CDR3 is 19 residues long. After removal of 5 bases from V and 14 bases from J, the junction contained 27 bases not matched to a gene. Germline CDR1 reads MGHDK; CDR2 reads SYGVNS. CDR3 in amino acids: CASSLQGVNLGSGANALHF. For the CDR3, the DNA is TGTGCCAGCAGTCTGCAGGGGGTGAATTTAGGGTCTGGGGCCAACGCCCTCCACTTT.